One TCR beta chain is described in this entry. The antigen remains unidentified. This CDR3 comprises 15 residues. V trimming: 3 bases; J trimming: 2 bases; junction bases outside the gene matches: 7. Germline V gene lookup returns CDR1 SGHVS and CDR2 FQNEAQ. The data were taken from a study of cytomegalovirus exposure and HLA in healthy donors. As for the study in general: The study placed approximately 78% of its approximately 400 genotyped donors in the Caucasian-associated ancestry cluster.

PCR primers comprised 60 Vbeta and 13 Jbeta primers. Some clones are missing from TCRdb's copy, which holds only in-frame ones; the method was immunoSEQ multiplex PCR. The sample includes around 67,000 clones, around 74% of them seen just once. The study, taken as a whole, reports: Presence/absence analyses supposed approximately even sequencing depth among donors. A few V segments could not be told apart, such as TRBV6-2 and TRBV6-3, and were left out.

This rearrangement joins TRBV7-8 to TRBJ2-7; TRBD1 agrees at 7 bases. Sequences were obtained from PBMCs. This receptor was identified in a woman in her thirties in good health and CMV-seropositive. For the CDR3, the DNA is TGTGCCAGCAGCTTCCGCCGGGACAGACCCTACGAGCAGTACTTC. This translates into CASSFRRDRPYEQYF.